This TCR beta chain was captured in a study of radiation and T cells in renal cell carcinoma. Study as a whole: Nephrectomy followed 15 Gy stereotactic body radiation by 4 weeks.

Looked up from germline, CDR1 is MNHEY and CDR2 is SMNVEV (reference sequence). The CDR3 is 16 amino acids. J gave up 0 bases and V 7 bases, and 9 bases lay outside the gene matches. Regarding time point: blood 2 weeks post-SBRT. Specified treatment: 15 Gy SBRT to primary tumor, nephrectomy 4 weeks later. Turning to this clone: The antigen is not known.

Study-level points and caveats: From baseline, blood top tumor clonotypes peaked at 2 weeks post-radiation. Without pretreatment biopsies, baseline tumor clonotype presence was undetermined.

Profiled with immunoSEQ multiplex PCR; TCRdb holds only in-frame clones, not every one. This table holds about 130,000 clones, 88% found once. The chain has TRBV27 and TRBJ2-3; 8 bases fit TRBD2. The specimen was blood, collected from a patient whose treatment included radiotherapy and nephrectomy. This TCR was recovered from a woman between 65 and 79 years old with renal cell carcinoma. The DNA of the CDR3 is TGTGCCAGCACCAAGGATCGGGGGGGTAGCACAGATACGCAGTATTTT. Its protein is CASTKDRGGSTDTQYF.